The 18 T cell receptor beta chains given below trace back to one sample, sequenced in a study of cytomegalovirus exposure and HLA in healthy donors. The study ran its PCR with 60 Vbeta and 13 Jbeta primers. Assay used: immunoSEQ multiplex PCR; TCRdb lists only in-frame clones, some missing. Of 130,000 to 150,000 clones listed, roughly 80% are singletons. The sequenced sample was PBMCs. The source of these receptors is a woman aged 25 to 45 in good health and CMV-seronegative.

A single count supports this clone. The chain carries TRBV5-6 and TRBJ1-2; 7 bases fit TRBD1. The CDR3 runs to 16 residues. Trimming removed 3 bases from V and 4 bases from J; junction bases left unmatched: 12. Per the germline V gene, CDR1 is SGHDT and CDR2 is YYEEEE. The CDR3 loop reads CASSSIINRGGYGYTF. As DNA, the CDR3 is TGTGCCAGCAGCTCCATTATAAACAGGGGTGGCTATGGCTACACCTTC.

This clone has only one observation. The chain combines TRBV28 with TRBJ1-1, with 8 bases matching TRBD1. The germline V gene has CDR1 MDHEN and CDR2 SYDVKM. The CDR3 has 14 residues. V trimming: 2 bases; J trimming: 5 bases; junction bases outside the gene matches: 4. The CDR3 bases are TGTGCCAGCAGTTTAACAGGGGGAAGGACTGAAGCTTTCTTT. It encodes CASSLTGGRTEAFF.

This clone was counted once. The chain employs TRBV6-5 and TRBJ2-5, with a possible D match to TRBD2 (7 bases). In germline, CDR1 is MNHEY, CDR2 SVGAGI. Trimming stripped 7 bases from V and 5 bases from J, with 14 bases between. The length of the CDR3 is 13 residues. CDR3 nucleotides: TGTGCCAGCACGCGGGGGCGGTTGGAGACCCAGTACTTC. Translated: CASTRGRLETQYF.

This chain links TRBV28 with TRBJ2-7, with TRBD1 matching 7 bases. The CDR3 is made up of 13 amino acids. The J segment lost 3 bases and the V segment lost 5 bases, leaving 4 bases of the junction unmatched. The germline gives CDR1 MDHEN, CDR2 SYDVKM. CDR3 in amino acids: CASSLRDSYEQYF. As DNA, the CDR3 is TGTGCCAGCAGTCTCCGGGACAGCTACGAGCAGTACTTC.

As DNA, the CDR3 is TGTGCCAGCAGTCGGGACAGGGGAAATTCACCCCTCCACTTT. Translated, it gives CASSRDRGNSPLHF. The genes are TRBV6-6 and TRBJ1-6; 10 bases map to TRBD1. The length of the CDR3 is 14 residues. In germline, CDR1 is MNHNY, CDR2 SVGAGI (reference sequence). J lost 7 bases, V lost 5 bases, and 2 bases had no gene match.

For this clone: In the same sample, other DNA sequences code for this CDR3. The chain has TRBV6-5 and TRBJ2-7; D call uncertain. CDR3 length: 11 amino acids. CDR1 is MNHEY and CDR2 is SVGAGI in the germline V gene. V was trimmed by 2 bases and J by 5 bases, leaving 4 bases between them. CDR3 DNA sequence: TGTGCCAGCAGTTACGGGCACGAGCAGTACTTC. This gives the protein CASSYGHEQYF.

This chain joins TRBV12-5 and TRBJ1-1; D gene unclear. Germline V gene lookup returns CDR1 LGHNT and CDR2 FRNRAP. The germline V and J ends were trimmed by 2 bases and 0 bases, with 13 bases remaining between them. This CDR3 has 16 amino acids. This CDR3 reads CASGLFDNPLNTEAFF. The CDR3 DNA reads TGTGCTAGTGGTTTGTTTGACAACCCCTTGAACACTGAAGCTTTCTTT.

The rearrangement uses TRBV28 and TRBJ2-1; the match to TRBD2 covers 14 bases. The CDR3 consists of 19 residues. Germline values: CDR1 MDHEN, CDR2 SYDVKM. V lost 3 bases, J lost 0 bases, and 7 bases stayed unmatched. The chain's CDR3 is CASSLGLAGEDISYNEQFF. In DNA, the CDR3 is TGTGCCAGCAGTTTGGGACTAGCGGGAGAGGATATCTCCTACAATGAGCAGTTCTTC.

The V call is TRBV27, the J call TRBJ2-1; 9 bases line up with TRBD2. With 0 bases clipped from V and 4 bases from J, the junction kept 7 bases outside the gene matches. The CDR3 extends over 17 amino acids. Germline lookup yields CDR1 MNHEY and CDR2 SMNVEV (reference sequence). The CDR3, as DNA: TGTGCCAGCAGTTTATCGATGGCGGGAGGGATGTACAATGAGCAGTTCTTC. Translation: CASSLSMAGGMYNEQFF.

The V gene is TRBV9, the J gene TRBJ1-2, with TRBD1 matching 7 bases. CDR1 SGDLS and CDR2 YYNGEE come from the germline V gene. J lost 1 base, V lost 6 bases, and 6 bases had no gene match. This CDR3 region has 14 residues. The CDR3 spells CASNHRGFNYGYTF. The CDR3 DNA reads TGTGCCAGCAACCACAGGGGATTTAACTATGGCTACACCTTC.

This rearrangement joins TRBV6-5 to TRBJ2-5, with 7 bases fitting TRBD1. Germline V gene sequence: CDR1 MNHEY, CDR2 SVGAGI. CDR3 length: 12 amino acids. V dropped 8 bases and J dropped 6; count of bases not matched to a gene: 6. Here the CDR3 reads CASYRGVQTQYF. In DNA form, the CDR3 reads TGTGCCAGCTACAGGGGCGTCCAGACCCAGTACTTC.

V and J are TRBV21-1 and TRBJ1-5. TRBV21-1 is shown as a pseudogene. This CDR3 spans 12 amino acids. CDR3 region: CAGDDTGQPQHF. The CDR3 bases are TGTGCCGGAGACGACACGGGGCAGCCCCAGCATTTT.

The rearrangement joins TRBV7-2 to TRBJ1-3; unclear D gene. Per germline, CDR1 SGHTA and CDR2 FQGNSA. This CDR3 spans 17 amino acids. V was pared by 5 bases and J by 0 bases, with 17 bases between. The CDR3 bases are TGTGCCAGCAGCCTAGGGCGAAGCGGGGTCTCTGGAAACACCATATATTTT. It is translated as CASSLGRSGVSGNTIYF.

The rearrangement uses TRBV5-4 and TRBJ2-1; tentative D call: TRBD2 (6 bases). Trimming took off 4 bases at V and 8 bases at J, with 19 bases between the two ends. CDR3 length: 15 amino acids. The germline V gene encodes CDR1 SGHNT and CDR2 YYREEE (reference sequence). The CDR3 nucleotides are TGTGCCAGCAGCGCCGGGAGTAGGTCCATCGATGAGCAGTTCTTC. Protein product: CASSAGSRSIDEQFF. Drawing the rest from reference TRBV5-4 and TRBJ2-1, the complete variable domain is ETGVTQSPTHLIKTRGQQVTLRCSSQSGHNTVSWYQQALGQGPQFIFQYYREEENGRGNFPPRFSGLQFPNYSSELNVNALELDDSALYLCASSAGSRSIDEQFFGPGTRLTVL.

CDR3 region: CASRSTGFDNEQFF. For the CDR3, the DNA is TGTGCCAGCAGATCGACAGGGTTCGACAATGAGCAGTTCTTC. V and J are TRBV6-5 and TRBJ2-1, with 7 bases that match TRBD1. The CDR3 is made up of 14 amino acids. From germline, CDR1 is MNHEY and CDR2 SVGAGI. With V trimmed by 6 bases and J by 5 bases, 7 bases remained unmatched.

This rearrangement joins TRBV7-2 to TRBJ2-2; tentative D call: TRBD2 (6 bases). The CDR3 covers 16 residues. Per germline, CDR1 SGHTA and CDR2 FQGNSA. Trimming removed 2 bases from V and 1 base from J, with 11 bases in between. This chain's CDR3 is CASSLLGGLNTGELFF. DNA for the CDR3: TGTGCCAGCAGCTTATTGGGAGGCCTGAACACCGGGGAGCTGTTTTTT. Drawing the rest from reference TRBV7-2 and TRBJ2-2, the complete variable domain is GAGVSQSPSNKVTEKGKDVELRCDPISGHTALYWYRQSLGQGLEFLIYFQGNSAPDKSGLPSDRFSAERTGGSVSTLTIQRTQQEDSAVYLCASSLLGGLNTGELFFGEGSRLTVL.

CDR3 loop: CASSPTRGRQPQHF. The CDR3 bases are TGTGCCAGCAGCCCGACCCGGGGGAGGCAGCCCCAGCATTTT. The chain combines TRBV7-2 with TRBJ1-5; D perhaps matches TRBD1 (5 bases). The CDR3 runs 14 residues. Trimming took off 5 bases at V and 7 bases at J, with 15 bases between the two ends. Germline loops: CDR1 SGHTA, CDR2 FQGNSA.

The rearrangement uses TRBV6-1 and TRBJ2-7, with 7 bases matching TRBD2. This CDR3 spans 15 amino acids. V trimming: 4 bases; J trimming: 3 bases; junction bases outside the gene matches: 9. CDR1 is MNHNS, CDR2 SASEGT, per germline. CDR3 residues: CASSGGGAGDYEQYF. The CDR3 DNA sequence: TGTGCCAGCAGTGGGGGCGGCGCGGGGGACTACGAGCAGTACTTC.